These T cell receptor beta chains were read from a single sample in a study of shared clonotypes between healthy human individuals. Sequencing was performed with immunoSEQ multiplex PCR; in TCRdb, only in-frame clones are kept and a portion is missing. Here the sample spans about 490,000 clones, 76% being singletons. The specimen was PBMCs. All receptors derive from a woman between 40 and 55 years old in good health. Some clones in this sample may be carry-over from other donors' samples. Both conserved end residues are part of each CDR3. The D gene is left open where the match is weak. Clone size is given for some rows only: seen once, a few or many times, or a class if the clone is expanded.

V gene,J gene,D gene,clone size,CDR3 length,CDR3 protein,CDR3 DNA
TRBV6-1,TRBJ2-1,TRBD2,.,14,CASTPSGNYNEQFF,TGTGCCAGCACACCCAGCGGGAATTACAATGAGCAGTTCTTC
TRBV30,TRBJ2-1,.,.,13,CAWSKVRGNEQFF,TGTGCCTGGAGTAAGGTTCGCGGGAATGAGCAGTTCTTC
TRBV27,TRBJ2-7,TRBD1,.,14,CASSPWDRGYEQYF,TGTGCCAGCAGTCCCTGGGACAGGGGGTACGAGCAGTACTTC
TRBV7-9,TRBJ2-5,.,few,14,CASSPGSIQETQYF,TGTGCCAGCAGCCCGGGGAGTATACAAGAGACCCAGTACTTC
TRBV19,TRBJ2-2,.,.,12,CASTLGPGELFF,TGTGCCAGTACCCTAGGGCCCGGGGAGCTGTTTTTT
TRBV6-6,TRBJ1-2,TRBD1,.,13,CASSLNRGDGYTF,TGTGCCAGCAGCCTCAACAGGGGTGATGGCTACACCTTC
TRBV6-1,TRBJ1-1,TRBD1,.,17,CASSELRTGTMNTEAFF,TGTGCCAGCAGTGAACTACGGACAGGGACCATGAACACTGAAGCTTTCTTT
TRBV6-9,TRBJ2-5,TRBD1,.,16,CASSYSSRGQGETQYF,TGTGCCAGCAGTTATTCAAGCCGTGGACAGGGGGAGACCCAGTACTTC
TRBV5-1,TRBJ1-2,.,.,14,CASSPGDFGYGYTF,TGCGCCAGCAGCCCAGGGGATTTTGGCTATGGCTACACCTTC
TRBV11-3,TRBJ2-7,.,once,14,CASSREGSSYEQYF,TGTGCCAGCAGTCGCGAGGGCTCATCCTACGAGCAGTACTTC
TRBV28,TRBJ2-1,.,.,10,CASSLHEQFF,TGTGCCAGCAGTTTACATGAGCAGTTCTTC
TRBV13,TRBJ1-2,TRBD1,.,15,CASSSPGTANYGYTF,TGTGCCAGCAGCTCCCCCGGGACAGCTAACTATGGCTACACCTTC
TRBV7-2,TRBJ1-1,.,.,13,CASSFGAGTEAFF,TGTGCCAGCAGCTTCGGGGCTGGGACTGAAGCTTTCTTT
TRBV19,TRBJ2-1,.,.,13,CASSTNKDNEQFF,TGTGCCAGTAGTACCAACAAGGACAATGAGCAGTTCTTC
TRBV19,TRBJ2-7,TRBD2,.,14,CASSIGDYSYEQYF,TGTGCCAGTAGTATTGGGGACTACTCCTACGAGCAGTACTTC
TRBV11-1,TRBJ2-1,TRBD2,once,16,CASSLNQREYYNEQFF,TGTGCCAGCAGCTTAAACCAGCGGGAGTATTACAATGAGCAGTTCTTC
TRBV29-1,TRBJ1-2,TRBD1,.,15,CSVEDRSQGARGYTF,TGCAGCGTTGAAGATCGGTCACAGGGGGCTCGTGGCTACACCTTC
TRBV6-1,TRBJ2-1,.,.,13,CASSEAPHNEQFF,TGTGCCAGCAGTGAAGCCCCACACAATGAGCAGTTCTTC
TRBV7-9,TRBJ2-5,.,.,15,CASSLAGAVQETQYF,TGTGCCAGCAGCTTAGCAGGGGCAGTCCAAGAGACCCAGTACTTC
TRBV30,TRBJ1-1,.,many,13,CAWSGGVGGEAFF,TGTGCCTGGAGTGGAGGAGTAGGGGGTGAAGCTTTCTTT
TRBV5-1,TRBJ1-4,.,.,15,CASSPVMGSNEKLFF,TGCGCCAGCAGCCCGGTAATGGGGTCTAATGAAAAACTGTTTTTT
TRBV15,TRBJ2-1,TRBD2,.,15,CATSRDPLAGNEQFF,TGTGCCACCAGCAGAGATCCCCTAGCGGGCAATGAGCAGTTCTTC
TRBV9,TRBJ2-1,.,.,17,CASSVVFAEPSYNEQFF,TGTGCCAGCAGCGTAGTGTTTGCGGAGCCCTCCTACAATGAGCAGTTCTTC
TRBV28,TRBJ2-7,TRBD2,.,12,CASTAGVYEQYF,TGTGCCAGCACAGCGGGAGTCTACGAGCAGTACTTC
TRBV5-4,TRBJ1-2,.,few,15,CASSQPTGAGYGYTF,TGTGCCAGCAGCCAACCGACAGGTGCGGGCTATGGCTACACCTTC
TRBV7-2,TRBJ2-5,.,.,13,CASSLPSRETQYF,TGTGCCAGCAGCTTACCTAGCCGGGAGACCCAGTACTTC
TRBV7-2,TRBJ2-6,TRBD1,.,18,CASSQRDRGGKGANVLTF,TGTGCCAGCAGCCAAAGGGACAGGGGCGGTAAAGGGGCCAACGTCCTGACTTTC
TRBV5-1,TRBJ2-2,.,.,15,CASSLLAANTGELFF,TGCGCCAGCAGCTTGTTAGCAGCGAACACCGGGGAGCTGTTTTTT
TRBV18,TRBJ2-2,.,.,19,CASSPLSVGQGRGTGELFF,TGTGCCAGCTCACCATTGTCGGTCGGTCAGGGCAGGGGAACCGGGGAGCTGTTTTTT
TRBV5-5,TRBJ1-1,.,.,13,CASSLGRNTEAFF,TGTGCCAGCAGCTTAGGGCGGAACACTGAAGCTTTCTTT
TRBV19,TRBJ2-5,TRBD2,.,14,CASSIGGGEETQYF,TGTGCCAGTAGTATCGGGGGAGGGGAAGAGACCCAGTACTTC
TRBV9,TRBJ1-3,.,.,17,CASSVEGGKLSGNTIYF,TGTGCCAGCAGCGTAGAGGGGGGAAAACTCTCTGGAAACACCATATATTTT
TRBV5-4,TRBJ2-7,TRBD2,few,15,CASSLATSGVYEQYF,TGTGCCAGCAGCTTGGCGACTAGCGGAGTATACGAGCAGTACTTC
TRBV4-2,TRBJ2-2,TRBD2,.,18,CASSQGLAGEEGTGELFF,TGTGCCAGCAGCCAAGGACTAGCGGGAGAAGAGGGGACCGGGGAGCTGTTTTTT
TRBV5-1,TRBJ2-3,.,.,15,CASSLRADFTDTQYF,TGCGCCAGCAGCTTGAGGGCGGATTTCACAGATACGCAGTATTTT
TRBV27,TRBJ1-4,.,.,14,CASSARPTDEKLFF,TGTGCCAGCAGTGCCCGCCCGACAGATGAAAAACTGTTTTTT
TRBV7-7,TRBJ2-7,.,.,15,CASSLAIGASYEQYF,TGTGCTAGCAGCTTAGCGATTGGGGCATCCTACGAGCAGTACTTC
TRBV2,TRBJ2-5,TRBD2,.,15,CASKEGLAGWETQYF,TGTGCCAGCAAGGAGGGACTAGCGGGCTGGGAGACCCAGTACTTC
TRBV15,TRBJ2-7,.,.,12,CATGRNPYEQYF,TGTGCCACCGGACGGAACCCCTACGAGCAGTACTTC
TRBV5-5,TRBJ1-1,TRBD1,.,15,CASSSAPTGDTEAFF,TGTGCCAGCAGCTCCGCACCGACAGGGGACACTGAAGCTTTCTTT
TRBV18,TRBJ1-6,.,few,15,CASSPQTVGNSPLHF,TGTGCCAGCTCACCACAGACAGTGGGGAATTCACCCCTCCACTTT
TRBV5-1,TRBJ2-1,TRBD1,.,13,CASSVDRGNEQFF,TGCGCCAGCAGCGTGGACAGGGGGAATGAGCAGTTCTTC
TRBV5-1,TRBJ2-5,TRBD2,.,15,CASSTGTSVTETQYF,TGCGCCAGCAGCACCGGGACTAGCGTAACAGAGACCCAGTACTTC
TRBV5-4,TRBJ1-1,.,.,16,CASSWDFRVEGTEAFF,TGTGCCAGCAGCTGGGACTTTAGGGTTGAAGGCACTGAAGCTTTCTTT
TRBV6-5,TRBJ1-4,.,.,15,CASSYNISHREKLFF,TGTGCCAGCAGTTATAACATTTCTCACAGGGAAAAACTGTTTTTT
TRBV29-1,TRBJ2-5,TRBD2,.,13,CSVLAGGALTQYF,TGCAGCGTTCTAGCGGGAGGGGCGTTAACCCAGTACTTC
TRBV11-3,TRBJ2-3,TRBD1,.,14,CASSFSQGADTQYF,TGTGCCAGCAGCTTCTCCCAGGGGGCAGATACGCAGTATTTT
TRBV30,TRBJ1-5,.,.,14,CAWSVGKGNQPQHF,TGTGCCTGGAGTGTAGGGAAGGGAAATCAGCCCCAGCATTTT
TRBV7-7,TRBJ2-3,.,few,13,CASGSGSTDTQYF,TGTGCTAGTGGGTCAGGGTCAACAGATACGCAGTATTTT
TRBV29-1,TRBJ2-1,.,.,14,CSVPTFRTNNEQFF,TGCAGCGTTCCAACTTTCAGGACGAACAATGAGCAGTTCTTC
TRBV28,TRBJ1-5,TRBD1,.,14,CASSYRGRLQPQHF,TGTGCCAGCAGTTACAGGGGGCGACTTCAGCCCCAGCATTTT
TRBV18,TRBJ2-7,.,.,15,CASSPGSRASYEQYF,TGTGCCAGCTCACCGGGGTCCAGGGCCTCCTACGAGCAGTACTTC
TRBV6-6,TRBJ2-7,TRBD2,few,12,CASTGGGNEQYF,TGTGCCAGCACCGGGGGGGGAAACGAGCAGTACTTC
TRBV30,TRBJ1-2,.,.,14,CAWRLAGKNCGYTF,TGTGCCTGGAGACTGGCAGGGAAGAACTGTGGCTACACCTTC
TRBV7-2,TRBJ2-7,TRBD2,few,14,CASSFAGEVYEQYF,TGTGCCAGCAGCTTTGCGGGAGAGGTCTACGAGCAGTACTTC